These T cell receptor beta chains were read from a single sample in a study of T cells in Graves' hyperthyroidism and ophthalmopathy. TCRdb called the multiplex PCR reads again in MiXCR, with one record for every CDR3 protein. The data contain about 500,000 distinct CDR3 sequences, about 16% of them singletons. Sequencing input: blood. The receptors were sampled from a woman aged 25 to 45 with Graves' ophthalmopathy. The CDR3 runs from the conserved cysteine through the conserved F or W. D genes are given only for firm matches. Clone sizes are given selectively: once, few, many, or a class where the clone is expanded.

J | D | V | size | DNA | CDR3
TRBJ2-7 | . | TRBV7-9 | . | TGTGCCAGCAGCTTACGGGGGGCCAACCCCTACGAGCAGTACTTC | CASSLRGANPYEQYF
TRBJ2-4 | . | TRBV6-2/TRBV6-3 | many | TGTGCCAGCAGTTACTCGGCCGGAGGGAATCTAGCCAAAAACATTCAGTACTTC | CASSYSAGGNLAKNIQYF
TRBJ2-5 | TRBD1 | TRBV5-1 | few | TGCGCCAGCAGCTTTTCACAGGGGGCCCCCCAAGAGACCCAGTACTTC | CASSFSQGAPQETQYF
TRBJ1-1 | TRBD1 | TRBV28 | many | TGTGCCAGCAGTTTAATGGGACAGGGTAACACTGAAGCTTTCTTT | CASSLMGQGNTEAFF
TRBJ2-5 | . | TRBV2 | . | TGTGCCAGCAGCTTTCCGCTCAAACAAGAGACCCAGTACTTC | CASSFPLKQETQYF
TRBJ2-1 | . | TRBV4-3 | . | TGCGCCAGCAGCCCACAGGGACTATCCGGTGAGCAGTTCTTC | CASSPQGLSGEQFF
TRBJ2-1 | . | TRBV6-1 | . | TGTGCCAGCAGTGTGGGCGGGCTAGACAATGAGCAGTTCTTC | CASSVGGLDNEQFF
TRBJ1-3 | TRBD1 | TRBV29-1 | few | TGCAGCGTTGTACAGGGGGCTCCGGCTGGAAACACCATATATTTT | CSVVQGAPAGNTIYF
TRBJ2-7 | . | TRBV28 | many | TGTGCCAGCAGTTTAGAACAGTCGGACTACGAGCAGTACTTC | CASSLEQSDYEQYF
TRBJ2-1 | . | TRBV12-3/TRBV12-4 | many | TGTGCCAGCAGTGTCGGAGGAGACTCCTACAATGAGCAGTTCTTC | CASSVGGDSYNEQFF
TRBJ2-5 | TRBD1 | TRBV20-1 | many | TGCAGTGCCCAGGCCCCGGGACAGGGTGAGACCCAGTACTTC | CSAQAPGQGETQYF
TRBJ2-7 | . | TRBV6-1 | many | TGTGCCAGCCCCGGCTTTGGGTCCTTGTGGCAGTACTTC | CASPGFGSLWQYF
TRBJ2-1 | . | TRBV12-3/TRBV12-4 | many | TGTGCCAGCAGCCCCCCGGGCAGCCGCTACAATGAGCAGTTCTTC | CASSPPGSRYNEQFF
TRBJ2-1 | . | TRBV20-1 | many | TGCAGTGCTAGGATGGCCCCCTACAATGAGCAGTTCTTC | CSARMAPYNEQFF
TRBJ2-7 | TRBD1 | TRBV7-6 | few | TGTGCCAGCAGCGTCGGGACAGCTTCTTCCTACGAGCAGTACTTC | CASSVGTASSYEQYF
TRBJ2-1 | . | TRBV4-3 | . | TGCGCCAGCAGCCAGAGGTATTGGAGGTCATATAATGAGCAGTTCTTC | CASSQRYWRSYNEQFF
TRBJ2-1 | TRBD2 | TRBV7-2 | many | TGTGCCAGCAGCTTAGAGGCGGGGGGGGGCTACAATGAGCAGTTCTTC | CASSLEAGGGYNEQFF
TRBJ1-1 | TRBD1 | TRBV6-4 | . | TGTGCCAGCAGTGAGTCGGGGACAGGAGAAGCTTTCTTT | CASSESGTGEAFF
TRBJ2-3 | TRBD1 | TRBV2 | many | TGTGCCAGCAGCTACCCCGTAGGACAGGGGTTGGCTAGCACAGATACGCAGTATTTT | CASSYPVGQGLASTDTQYF
TRBJ1-2 | . | TRBV30 | many | TGTGCCTACCGGGGGGAGTCGAATGGCTACACCTTC | CAYRGESNGYTF
TRBJ2-7 | . | TRBV28 | many | TGTGCCAGCAGTCGGACACTAAGGCCCTACGAGCAGTACTTC | CASSRTLRPYEQYF
TRBJ1-2 | . | TRBV6-2/TRBV6-3 | many | TGTGCCAGCAGTTTACGCGCAAACGAGGGCTATGGCTACACCTTC | CASSLRANEGYGYTF
TRBJ2-7 | TRBD2 | TRBV20-1 | many | TGCAGTGGGGAGGAAGGCGGGAGGCCTACCTACGAGCAGTACTTC | CSGEEGGRPTYEQYF
TRBJ2-1 | . | TRBV28 | many | TGTGCCAGCAATACCGGACGGAGCTCCTACAATGAGCAGTTCTTC | CASNTGRSSYNEQFF
TRBJ2-7 | TRBD2 | TRBV20-1 | many | TGCAGTGCTACTCAGGGACTAGCGGGAACCTACGAGCAGTACTTC | CSATQGLAGTYEQYF
TRBJ2-1 | . | TRBV3-1 | many | TGTGCCAGCAGCCTGACCCATAACAATGAGCAGTTCTTC | CASSLTHNNEQFF
TRBJ1-3 | TRBD1 | TRBV29-1 | few | TGCAGCGCCGCCAGGGACAGGGTAGAAGGTGGAAACACCATATATTTT | CSAARDRVEGGNTIYF
TRBJ2-7 | . | TRBV6-2/TRBV6-3 | many | TGTGCCAGCAGGGAAGAACCCTACGAGCAGTACTTC | CASREEPYEQYF
TRBJ2-7 | . | TRBV28 | many | TGTGCCAGCAGTTTGCCCCCCTACGAGCAGTACTTC | CASSLPPYEQYF
TRBJ2-1 | . | TRBV24-1 | . | TGTGCCACCAGTGACAATGAAGCCTACAATGAGCAGTTCTTC | CATSDNEAYNEQFF
TRBJ2-7 | . | TRBV11-2 | many | TGTGCCAGCAGCCCCGGACTGGTTAACTACGAGCAGTACTTC | CASSPGLVNYEQYF
TRBJ1-1 | . | TRBV6-2/TRBV6-3 | . | TGTGCCAGCACCGGACAGAACACTGAAGCTTTCTTT | CASTGQNTEAFF
TRBJ2-7 | . | TRBV28 | many | TGTGCCAGCAGTTCTCCGAGCTCCTACGAGCAGTACTTC | CASSSPSSYEQYF
TRBJ1-2 | . | TRBV14 | . | TGTGCCAGCAGCCAAGATTATGGAAATGGCTACACCTTC | CASSQDYGNGYTF
TRBJ1-2 | TRBD1 | TRBV20-1 | many | TGCAGTGCTGAAAAGGACAGGGGGAATGGCTACACCTTC | CSAEKDRGNGYTF
TRBJ2-7 | TRBD1 | TRBV6-2/TRBV6-3 | . | TGTGCCAGCAGTTACTCCGCAGGGGGCTTAGAGATTTCCCACTACGAGCAGTACTTC | CASSYSAGGLEISHYEQYF
TRBJ1-1 | . | TRBV5-1 | few | TGCGCCAGCAGCCCCGGTCCCAGGAACACTGAAGCTTTCTTT | CASSPGPRNTEAFF
TRBJ1-2 | . | TRBV20-1 | . | TGCAGTGCTAGAGACGGGACGGGCGCTGGTGGCTACACCTTC | CSARDGTGAGGYTF
TRBJ1-1 | . | TRBV6-1 | few | TGTGCCAGCAAAGACCTGACAGGCCCCGGCGGGACTGAAGCTTTCTTT | CASKDLTGPGGTEAFF
TRBJ2-2 | . | TRBV2 | few | TGTGCCAGCAGTGAAGTTAGTCCCCTCACCGGGGAGCTGTTTTTT | CASSEVSPLTGELFF
TRBJ2-3 | . | TRBV9 | few | TGTGCCAGCAGCGTAGCTACAAGGGTTTCGGAGGCCTCTAGCACAGATACGCAGTATTTT | CASSVATRVSEASSTDTQYF
TRBJ2-5 | . | TRBV6-1 | many | TGTGCCAGCAGTCACGCAAAAACAGTAAAAGAGACCCAGTACTTC | CASSHAKTVKETQYF
TRBJ2-1 | . | TRBV12-3/TRBV12-4 | many | TGTGCCAGCATCCGCCCGGGGGTCTACAATGAGCAGTTCTTC | CASIRPGVYNEQFF
TRBJ2-7 | . | TRBV11-1 | once | TGCAGCCTTATATCGGGGTACGAGCAGTACTTC | CSLISGYEQYF
TRBJ2-1 | . | TRBV24-1 | . | TGTGCCACCAGTGATGCAGGAATCAATGAGCAGTTCTTC | CATSDAGINEQFF
TRBJ1-5 | TRBD1 | TRBV12-3/TRBV12-4 | many | TGTGCCAGCAGTTTAGCCCTATCTGGACAGGGCAATCAGCCCCAGCATTTT | CASSLALSGQGNQPQHF
TRBJ1-1 | TRBD1 | TRBV2 | . | TGTGCCAGCAGCCAAGGCGGACAGGAGAAAGTCAGCGCTCTCTTT | CASSQGGQEKVSALF
TRBJ2-7 | TRBD2 | TRBV20-1 | few | TGCAGTCCGCAACTAGCGGGAGGGCGATACGAGCAGTACTTC | CSPQLAGGRYEQYF
TRBJ2-7 | . | TRBV6-2/TRBV6-3 | many | TGTGCCAGCAGCCCCCCGGGACTTTCCTACGAGCAGTACTTC | CASSPPGLSYEQYF
TRBJ1-5 | . | TRBV6-2/TRBV6-3 | few | TGTGCCAGCAGTTACTCGACAGCAAGCAATCAGCCCCAGCATTTT | CASSYSTASNQPQHF
TRBJ1-1 | . | TRBV18 | few | TGTGCCAGCTCACCCAGGGTAAGCACTGAAGCTTTCTTT | CASSPRVSTEAFF
TRBJ1-5 | . | TRBV15 | . | TGTGCCACCAGTGGAGGTTCCAATCAGCCCCAGCATTTT | CATSGGSNQPQHF
TRBJ1-1 | . | TRBV6-1 | . | TGTGCCAGCAGCCAGGGATACATGAACACTGAAGCTTTCTTT | CASSQGYMNTEAFF